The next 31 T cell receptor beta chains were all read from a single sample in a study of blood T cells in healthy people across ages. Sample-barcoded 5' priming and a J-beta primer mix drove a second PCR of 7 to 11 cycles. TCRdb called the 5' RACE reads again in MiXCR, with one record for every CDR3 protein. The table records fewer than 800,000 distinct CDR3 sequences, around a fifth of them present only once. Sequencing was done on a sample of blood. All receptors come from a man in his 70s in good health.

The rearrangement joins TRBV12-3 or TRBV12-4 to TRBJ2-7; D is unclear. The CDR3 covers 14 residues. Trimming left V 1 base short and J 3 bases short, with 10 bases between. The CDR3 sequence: CASSLEDGVYEQYF. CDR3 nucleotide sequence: TGTGCCAGCAGTTTAGAGGACGGAGTCTACGAGCAGTACTTC.

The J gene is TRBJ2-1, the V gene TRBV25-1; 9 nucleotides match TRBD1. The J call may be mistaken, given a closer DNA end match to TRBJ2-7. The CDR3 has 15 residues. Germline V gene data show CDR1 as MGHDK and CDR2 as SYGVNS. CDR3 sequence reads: CASSKTGTGLYEQYF. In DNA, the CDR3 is TGTGCCAGCAGTAAAACCGGGACAGGGCTCTACGAGCAGTACTTC.

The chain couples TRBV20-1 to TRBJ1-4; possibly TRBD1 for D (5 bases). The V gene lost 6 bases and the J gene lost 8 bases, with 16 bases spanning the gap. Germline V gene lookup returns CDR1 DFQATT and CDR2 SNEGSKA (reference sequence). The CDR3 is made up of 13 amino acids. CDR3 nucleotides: TGCAGTGCCGAATACAGGAAAGCGGAAAAACTGTTTTTT. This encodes CSAEYRKAEKLFF.

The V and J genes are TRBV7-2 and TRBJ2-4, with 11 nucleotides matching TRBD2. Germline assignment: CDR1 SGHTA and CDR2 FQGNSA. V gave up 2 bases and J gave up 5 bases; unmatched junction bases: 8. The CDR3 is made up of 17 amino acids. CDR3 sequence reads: CASSLKWELAGENIQYF. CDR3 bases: TGTGCCAGCAGCTTAAAATGGGAACTAGCGGGGGAAAACATTCAGTACTTC.

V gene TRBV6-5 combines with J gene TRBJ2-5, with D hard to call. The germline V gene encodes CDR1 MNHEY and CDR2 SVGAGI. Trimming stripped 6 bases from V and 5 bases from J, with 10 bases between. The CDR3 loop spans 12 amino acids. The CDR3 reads CASSSASETQYF. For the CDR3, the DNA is TGTGCCAGCAGCTCGGCTTCGGAGACCCAGTACTTC.

CDR3 amino acids: CASHRDQETQYF. CDR3 DNA sequence: TGTGCCAGCCACAGAGATCAAGAGACCCAGTACTTC. The chain has TRBV2 and TRBJ2-5; no firm D call. The CDR3 covers 12 residues. The germline V and J ends were trimmed by 8 bases and 2 bases, with 9 bases remaining between them. Germline V lookup: CDR1 SNHLY, CDR2 FYNNEI.

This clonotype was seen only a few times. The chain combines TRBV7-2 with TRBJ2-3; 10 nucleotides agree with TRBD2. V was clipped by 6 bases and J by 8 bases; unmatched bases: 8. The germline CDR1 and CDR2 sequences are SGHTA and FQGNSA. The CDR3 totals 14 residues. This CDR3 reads CASSGLAGVVTQYF. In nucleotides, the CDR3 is TGTGCCAGCAGTGGGCTAGCGGGAGTGGTTACGCAGTATTTT. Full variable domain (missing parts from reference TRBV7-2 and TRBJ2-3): GAGVSQSPSNKVTEKGKDVELRCDPISGHTALYWYRQSLGQGLEFLIYFQGNSAPDKSGLPSDRFSAERTGGSVSTLTIQRTQQEDSAVYLCASSGLAGVVTQYFGPGTRLTVL.

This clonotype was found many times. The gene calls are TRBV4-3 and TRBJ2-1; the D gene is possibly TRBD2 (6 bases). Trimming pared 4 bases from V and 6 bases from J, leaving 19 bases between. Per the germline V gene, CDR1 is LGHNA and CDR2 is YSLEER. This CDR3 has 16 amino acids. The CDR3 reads CASSPQGLGGINEQFF. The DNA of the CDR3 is TGCGCCAGCAGCCCCCAGGGACTCGGCGGGATCAATGAGCAGTTCTTC.

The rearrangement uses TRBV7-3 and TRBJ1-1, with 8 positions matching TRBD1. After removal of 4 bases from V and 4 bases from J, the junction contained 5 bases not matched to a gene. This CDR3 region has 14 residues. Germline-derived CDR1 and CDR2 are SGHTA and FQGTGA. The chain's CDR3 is CASSSHTGGTEAFF. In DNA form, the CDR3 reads TGTGCCAGCAGCTCCCACACAGGGGGCACTGAAGCTTTCTTT.

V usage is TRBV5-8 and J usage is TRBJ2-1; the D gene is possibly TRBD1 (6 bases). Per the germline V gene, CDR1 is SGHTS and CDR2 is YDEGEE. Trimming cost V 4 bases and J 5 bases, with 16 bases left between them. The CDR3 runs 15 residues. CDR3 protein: CASSLTGQDHNEQFF. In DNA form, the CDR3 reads TGTGCCAGCAGCCTTACAGGGCAAGATCACAATGAGCAGTTCTTC.

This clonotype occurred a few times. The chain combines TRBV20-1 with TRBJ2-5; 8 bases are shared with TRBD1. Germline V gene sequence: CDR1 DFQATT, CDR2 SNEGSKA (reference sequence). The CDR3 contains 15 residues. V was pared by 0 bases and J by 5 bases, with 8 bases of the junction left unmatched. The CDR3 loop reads CSARDTDRALETQYF. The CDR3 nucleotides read TGCAGTGCTAGAGACACGGACAGGGCTCTGGAGACCCAGTACTTC.

CDR3 loop: CASSPSQGAYEQYF. CDR3 in DNA: TGTGCCAGCTCACCCAGTCAGGGGGCCTACGAGCAGTACTTC. The chain has TRBV18 and TRBJ2-7; 7 positions agree with TRBD1. Unmatched junction bases numbered 4, after V lost 3 bases and J lost 2 bases. Germline CDR1 is KGHSH and CDR2 is LQKENI. This CDR3 is 14 amino acids long.

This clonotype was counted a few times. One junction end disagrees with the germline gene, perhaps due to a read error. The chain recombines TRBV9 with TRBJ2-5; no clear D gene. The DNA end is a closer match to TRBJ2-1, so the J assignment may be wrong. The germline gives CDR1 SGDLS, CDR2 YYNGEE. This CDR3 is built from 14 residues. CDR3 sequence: CASSVAGLYSEQFF. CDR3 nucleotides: TGTGCCAGCAGCGTAGCTGGCCTCTACAGTGAGCAGTTCTTC.

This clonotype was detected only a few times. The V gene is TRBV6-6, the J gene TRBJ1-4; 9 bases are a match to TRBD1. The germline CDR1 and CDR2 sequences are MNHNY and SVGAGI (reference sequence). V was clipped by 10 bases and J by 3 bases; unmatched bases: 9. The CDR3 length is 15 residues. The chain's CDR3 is CATEKQGAANEKLFF. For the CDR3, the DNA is TGTGCCACCGAGAAACAGGGGGCGGCTAATGAAAAACTGTTTTTT.

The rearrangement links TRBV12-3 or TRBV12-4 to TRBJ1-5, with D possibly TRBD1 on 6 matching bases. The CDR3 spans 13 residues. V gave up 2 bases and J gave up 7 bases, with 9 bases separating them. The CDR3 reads CASSLTGRQPQHF. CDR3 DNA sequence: TGTGCCAGCAGTTTAACAGGGAGACAGCCCCAGCATTTT.

CDR3 sequence reads: CASSVREETQYF. The CDR3 DNA sequence: TGTGCCAGCAGCGTAAGAGAAGAGACCCAGTACTTC. This sequence joins TRBV9 and TRBJ2-5, with D unresolved. CDR1 is SGDLS and CDR2 is YYNGEE in the germline V gene. The CDR3 contains 12 residues. Trimming took off 1 base at V and 3 bases at J, with 4 bases between the two ends.

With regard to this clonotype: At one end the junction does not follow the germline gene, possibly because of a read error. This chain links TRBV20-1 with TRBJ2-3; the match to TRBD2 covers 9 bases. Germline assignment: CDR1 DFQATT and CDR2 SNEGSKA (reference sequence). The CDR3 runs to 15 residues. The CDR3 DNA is TGCAGTGCCAGAGTTGCGGGAGGGCCCGGGGATACGCAGTATTTT. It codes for CSARVAGGPGDTQYF.

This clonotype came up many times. The CDR3 sequence: CSASPVTSQETQYF. The CDR3 DNA is TGCAGTGCTAGTCCCGTTACTTCCCAAGAGACCCAGTACTTC. The chain links TRBV20-1 to TRBJ2-5, with D hard to call. The V and J ends lost 3 bases and 1 base respectively, with 12 bases between them. The germline gives CDR1 DFQATT, CDR2 SNEGSKA (reference sequence). This CDR3 spans 14 amino acids.

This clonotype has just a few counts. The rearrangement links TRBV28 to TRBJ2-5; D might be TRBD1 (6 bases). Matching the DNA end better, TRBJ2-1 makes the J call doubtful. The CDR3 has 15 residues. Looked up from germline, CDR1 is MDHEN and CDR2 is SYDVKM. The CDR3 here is CASSLLQGLNNEQFF. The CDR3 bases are TGTGCCAGCAGTTTATTGCAGGGGTTGAACAATGAGCAGTTCTTC.

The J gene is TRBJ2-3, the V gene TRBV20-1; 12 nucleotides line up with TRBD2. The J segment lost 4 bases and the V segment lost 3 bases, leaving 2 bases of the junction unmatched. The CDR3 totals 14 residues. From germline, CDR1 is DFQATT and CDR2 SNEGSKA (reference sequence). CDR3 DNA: TGCAGTGCTAGGCTAGCGGGAGGGGCAGATACGCAGTATTTT. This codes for CSARLAGGADTQYF.

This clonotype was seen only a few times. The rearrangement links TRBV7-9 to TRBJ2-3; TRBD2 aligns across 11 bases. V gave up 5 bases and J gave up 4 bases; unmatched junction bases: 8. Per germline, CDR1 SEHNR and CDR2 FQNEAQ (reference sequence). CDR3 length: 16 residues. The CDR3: CASSQILAGAADTQYF. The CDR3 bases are TGTGCCAGCAGCCAGATACTAGCGGGAGCGGCAGATACGCAGTATTTT.

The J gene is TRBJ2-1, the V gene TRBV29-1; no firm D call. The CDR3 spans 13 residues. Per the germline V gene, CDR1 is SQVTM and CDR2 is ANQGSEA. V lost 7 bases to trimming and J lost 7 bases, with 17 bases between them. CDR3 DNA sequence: TGCAGCGGGGCAGCCCAGTGGCAGAATGAGCAGTTCTTC. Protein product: CSGAAQWQNEQFF.

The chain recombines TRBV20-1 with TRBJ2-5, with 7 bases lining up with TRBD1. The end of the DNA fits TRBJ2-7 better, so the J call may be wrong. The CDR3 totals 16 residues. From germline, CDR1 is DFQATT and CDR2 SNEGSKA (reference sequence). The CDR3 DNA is TGCAGTGCTAGAGATGCCTTGGAGACAGGGAACTACGAGCAGTACTTC. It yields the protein CSARDALETGNYEQYF.

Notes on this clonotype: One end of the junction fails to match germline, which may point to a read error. CDR3 protein: CAGSQLGLAGNYEQYF. CDR3 nucleotide sequence: TGTGCCGGCAGCCAACTAGGACTAGCGGGAAACTACGAGCAGTACTTC. The rearrangement links TRBV14 to TRBJ2-5; 12 nucleotides agree with TRBD2. The J call may be mistaken, given a closer DNA end match to TRBJ2-7. The CDR3 runs 16 residues. Germline CDR1 SGHDN, CDR2 FVKESK.

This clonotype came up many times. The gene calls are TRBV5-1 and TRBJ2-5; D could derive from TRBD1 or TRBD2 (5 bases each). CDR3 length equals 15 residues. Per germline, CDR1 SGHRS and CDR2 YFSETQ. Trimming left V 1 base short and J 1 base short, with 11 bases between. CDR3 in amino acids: CASSLSGTSQETQYF. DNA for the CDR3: TGCGCCAGCAGCTTGTCGGGGACCTCCCAAGAGACCCAGTACTTC.

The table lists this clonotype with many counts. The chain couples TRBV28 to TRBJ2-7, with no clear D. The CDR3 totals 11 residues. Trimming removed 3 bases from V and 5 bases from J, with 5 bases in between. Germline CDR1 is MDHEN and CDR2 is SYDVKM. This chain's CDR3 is CASSLFNEQYF. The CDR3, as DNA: TGTGCCAGCAGTTTGTTTAACGAGCAGTACTTC.

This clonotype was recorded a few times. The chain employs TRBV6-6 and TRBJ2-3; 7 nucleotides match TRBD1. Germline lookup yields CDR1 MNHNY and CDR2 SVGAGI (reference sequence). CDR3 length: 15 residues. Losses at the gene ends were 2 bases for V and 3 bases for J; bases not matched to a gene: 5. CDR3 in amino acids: CASSYDRQGTDTQYF. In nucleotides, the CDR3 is TGTGCCAGCAGTTACGATAGACAGGGAACAGATACGCAGTATTTT.

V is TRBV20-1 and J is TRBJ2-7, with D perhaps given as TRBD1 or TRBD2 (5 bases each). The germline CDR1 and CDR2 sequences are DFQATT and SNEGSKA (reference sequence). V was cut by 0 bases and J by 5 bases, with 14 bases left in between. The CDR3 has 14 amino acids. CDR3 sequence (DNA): TGCAGTGCTAGAGATATCCAGGGAGTCAACGAGCAGTACTTC. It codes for CSARDIQGVNEQYF.

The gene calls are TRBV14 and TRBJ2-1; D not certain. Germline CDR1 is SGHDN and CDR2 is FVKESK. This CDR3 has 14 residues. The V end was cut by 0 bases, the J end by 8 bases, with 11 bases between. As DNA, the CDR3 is TGTGCCAGCAGCCAAGATTCGGGCGTCGATGAGCAGTTCTTC. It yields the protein CASSQDSGVDEQFF.

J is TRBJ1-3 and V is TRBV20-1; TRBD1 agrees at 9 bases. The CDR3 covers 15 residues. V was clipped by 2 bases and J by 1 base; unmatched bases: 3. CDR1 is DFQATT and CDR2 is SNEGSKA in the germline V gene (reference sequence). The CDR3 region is CSARPGTGSGNTIYF. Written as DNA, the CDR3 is TGCAGTGCTAGACCCGGGACAGGGTCTGGAAACACCATATATTTT.

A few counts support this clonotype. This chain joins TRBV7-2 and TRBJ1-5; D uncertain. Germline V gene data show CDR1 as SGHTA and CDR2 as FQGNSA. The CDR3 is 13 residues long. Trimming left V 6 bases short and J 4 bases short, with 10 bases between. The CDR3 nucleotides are TGTGCCAGCAGATCGCAGGCTAATCAGCCCCAGCATTTT. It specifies CASRSQANQPQHF.